This entry lists 28 T cell receptor beta chains sequenced from one sample in a study of shared clonotypes between healthy human individuals. Produced via immunoSEQ multiplex PCR; TCRdb's table is partial and in-frame only. The table includes 600,000 to 750,000 clones, 55% to 75% detected once. The sequencing sample was made of memory CD4+ T cells sorted from blood. Subset denoted: CD45RA-negative fraction. These receptors were collected from a woman in her 30s in good health.

The J gene is TRBJ2-7, the V gene TRBV11-2; 8 positions match TRBD1. Germline trimming cut 6 bases from V and 2 bases from J; bases unmatched to any gene: 12. Per germline, CDR1 SGHAT and CDR2 FQNNGV. The CDR3 length is 16 residues. In nucleotides, the CDR3 is TGTGCCAGCAGACCGATGCTTAGGGACAGGCCCTACGAGCAGTACTTC. Translated: CASRPMLRDRPYEQYF.

This clone was found a few times. The chain combines TRBV2 with TRBJ1-1; D remains ambiguous. This CDR3 has 14 residues. Germline assignment: CDR1 SNHLY and CDR2 FYNNEI. V was trimmed by 4 bases and J by 0 bases, leaving 9 bases between them. CDR3 coding DNA: TGTGCCAGCAGTGGGGAGAGAGTGAACACTGAAGCTTTCTTT. Translated, it gives CASSGERVNTEAFF.

The CDR3 reads CARSIQASNQPQHF. CDR3 bases: TGTGCCAGAAGCATCCAGGCGAGCAATCAGCCCCAGCATTTT. The chain couples TRBV19 to TRBJ1-5; no firm D call. The V end lost 9 bases, the J end lost 1 base, and 13 bases lay between the germline ends. The length of the CDR3 is 14 residues. Germline values: CDR1 LNHDA, CDR2 SQIVND (reference sequence).

Comments on this clone: Different DNA sequences within this sample yield the same CDR3. The chain joins TRBV29-1 to TRBJ2-5; D could derive from TRBD1 or TRBD2 (5 bases each). Trimming stripped 6 bases from V and 3 bases from J, with 11 bases between. The CDR3 sequence is 12 residues long. Germline V gene data show CDR1 as SQVTM and CDR2 as ANQGSEA. CDR3 protein: CSVRGGEETQYF. The DNA for the CDR3 is TGCAGCGTGAGGGGCGGCGAAGAGACCCAGTACTTC. The whole variable domain, remainder taken from reference TRBV29-1 and TRBJ2-5, is SAVISQKPSRDICQRGTSLTIQCQVDSQVTMMFWYRQQPGQSLTLIATANQGSEATYESGFVIDKFPISRPNLTFSTLTVSNMSPEDSSIYLCSVRGGEETQYFGPGTRLLVL.

The rearrangement links TRBV7-2 to TRBJ2-2; D gene unclear. The CDR3 runs 15 residues. V was pared by 1 base and J by 4 bases, with 10 bases between. CDR1 SGHTA and CDR2 FQGNSA come from the germline V gene. In DNA form, the CDR3 reads TGTGCCAGCAGCTTAGTCGCGAGGTCCACCGGGGAGCTGTTTTTT. Translation gives CASSLVARSTGELFF.

J is TRBJ2-1 and V is TRBV28, with 10 bases aligning to TRBD2. Per germline, CDR1 MDHEN and CDR2 SYDVKM. V gave up 7 bases and J gave up 7 bases; unmatched junction bases: 10. There are 15 residues in the CDR3. CDR3 amino acids: CASISSSGRANEQFF. DNA of the CDR3: TGTGCCAGCATTTCAAGCAGCGGGAGGGCAAATGAGCAGTTCTTC.

DNA for the CDR3: TGTGCCACCGGCCGGCGTTTTGTTGCCGGGGAGCTGTTTTTT. Translation gives CATGRRFVAGELFF. The genes are TRBV27 and TRBJ2-2; the D is unclear. The germline V gene encodes CDR1 MNHEY and CDR2 SMNVEV (reference sequence). This CDR3 has 14 amino acids. Trimming left V 10 bases short and J 6 bases short, with 18 bases between.

Notes on this clone: Other nucleotide sequences from this sample produce the same CDR3. The chain employs TRBV6-5 and TRBJ1-5, with 10 bases lining up with TRBD1. The CDR3 loop spans 14 amino acids. Unmatched junction bases numbered 0, after V lost 2 bases and J lost 5 bases. The germline gives CDR1 MNHEY, CDR2 SVGAGI. The CDR3 reads CASSYGQGDQPQHF. The DNA of the CDR3 is TGTGCCAGCAGTTACGGACAGGGGGATCAGCCCCAGCATTTT.

The chain is built from TRBV27 and TRBJ1-3; 9 nucleotides line up with TRBD1. The CDR3 runs 16 residues. The V segment lost 5 bases and the J segment 4 bases; nucleotides outside the gene matches: 9. Germline V lookup: CDR1 MNHEY, CDR2 SMNVEV (reference sequence). This CDR3 reads CASSPQQGARGNTIYF. The CDR3 DNA reads as TGTGCCAGCAGTCCACAACAGGGGGCGCGGGGAAACACCATATATTTT.

Comment on this clone: The identical CDR3 is also encoded by other nucleotide sequences in the sample. This chain links TRBV6-6 with TRBJ2-5; D gene unclear. Germline V gives CDR1 MNHNY, CDR2 SVGAGI (reference sequence). The CDR3 totals 14 residues. With 0 bases removed from V and 2 bases from J, the gap between germline ends came to 7 bases. The DNA of the CDR3 is TGTGCCAGCAGTTACTCGGCAGCGCAAGAGACCCAGTACTTC. Protein sequence: CASSYSAAQETQYF.

The rearrangement links TRBV19 to TRBJ2-5, with 8 bases fitting TRBD2. The CDR3 consists of 14 residues. Germline lookup yields CDR1 LNHDA and CDR2 SQIVND (reference sequence). Trimming removed 4 bases from V and 2 bases from J; junction bases left unmatched: 3. The CDR3 loop reads CASSTIAGQETQYF. For the CDR3, the DNA is TGTGCCAGTAGTACCATAGCGGGACAAGAGACCCAGTACTTC. The full variable domain, with the rest looked up from reference TRBV19 and TRBJ2-5, is DGGITQSPKYLFRKEGQNVTLSCEQNLNHDAMYWYRQDPGQGLRLIYYSQIVNDFQKGDIAEGYSVSREKKESFPLTVTSAQKNPTAFYLCASSTIAGQETQYFGPGTRLLVL.

A single count supports this clone. The chain joins TRBV27 to TRBJ1-1; tentatively, D is TRBD1 (5 bases). Trimming pared 2 bases from V and 3 bases from J, leaving 10 bases between. From germline, CDR1 is MNHEY and CDR2 SMNVEV (reference sequence). The length of the CDR3 is 14 residues. The CDR3 region is CASSLAGVDTEAFF. DNA of the CDR3: TGTGCCAGCAGTTTAGCGGGGGTTGACACTGAAGCTTTCTTT.

The rearrangement links TRBV29-1 to TRBJ2-7; 11 bases are a match to TRBD2. This CDR3 region has 12 residues. Germline V gene sequence: CDR1 SQVTM, CDR2 ANQGSEA. Losses at the gene ends were 6 bases for V and 4 bases for J; bases not matched to a gene: 2. CDR3 nucleotide sequence: TGCAGCGTCCTAGCGGGAGGATACGAGCAGTACTTC. It is translated as CSVLAGGYEQYF.

About this clone: Being one base from a much bigger clone, this may be a read error. The identical CDR3 is also encoded by other nucleotide sequences in the sample. V usage is TRBV5-4 and J usage is TRBJ1-1, with TRBD1 matching over 7 bases. The trim removed 4 bases at V and 1 base at J, leaving 7 bases unmatched. In germline, CDR1 is SGHNT, CDR2 YYREEE (reference sequence). The CDR3 is made up of 15 amino acids. The CDR3: CASSQPGQRNTEAFF. CDR3 DNA sequence: TGTGCCAGCAGCCAGCCGGGACAGAGGAACACTGAAGCTTTCTTT.

This chain links TRBV29-1 with TRBJ1-2; no clear D gene. This CDR3 comprises 14 residues. Trimming took off 5 bases at V and 0 bases at J, with 13 bases between the two ends. Germline CDR1 reads SQVTM; CDR2 reads ANQGSEA. CDR3 protein: CSVTAPPANYGYTF. DNA of the CDR3: TGCAGCGTTACAGCCCCCCCGGCTAACTATGGCTACACCTTC.

The V and J genes are TRBV30 and TRBJ1-3; D not resolved. The germline V and J ends were trimmed by 0 bases and 0 bases, with 18 bases remaining between them. The CDR3 loop spans 18 amino acids. Germline CDR1 reads GTSNPN; CDR2 reads SVGIG (reference sequence). CDR3 residues: CAWSVQSIGRSSGNTIYF. The CDR3 DNA reads as TGTGCCTGGAGTGTACAAAGTATCGGACGGAGCTCTGGAAACACCATATATTTT.

The V and J genes are TRBV7-9 and TRBJ1-5; 9 positions match TRBD1. This CDR3 has 12 residues. Germline values: CDR1 SEHNR, CDR2 FQNEAQ (reference sequence). The ends lost 2 bases at V and 11 bases at J; junction bases unmatched: 1. The CDR3: CASSLRQGAQHF. For the CDR3, the DNA is TGTGCCAGCAGCTTACGACAGGGGGCCCAGCATTTT. Looking up the rest from reference TRBV7-9 and TRBJ1-5 gives the full variable domain: DTGVSQNPRHKITKRGQNVTFRCDPISEHNRLYWYRQTLGQGPEFLTYFQNEAQLEKSRLLSDRFSAERPKGSFSTLEIQRTEQGDSAMYLCASSLRQGAQHFGDGTRLSIL.

The chain is built from TRBV5-1 and TRBJ2-3; D remains unclear. Between the trimmed V and J ends, which lost 6 bases and 8 bases, there was a span of 16 bases. This CDR3 comprises 13 residues. CDR1 and CDR2 (germline): SGHRS, YFSETQ. The CDR3 is CASTPPAHGTQYF. The CDR3 DNA reads as TGCGCCAGCACCCCCCCGGCCCACGGTACGCAGTATTTT.

This clone was found a few times. The chain uses TRBV4-1 and TRBJ2-7, with TRBD1 matching 9 bases. This CDR3 contains 15 residues. From germline, CDR1 is MGHRA and CDR2 YSYEKL. With V trimmed by 0 bases and J by 3 bases, 3 bases remained unmatched. The CDR3 here is CASSQDTGGGYEQYF. CDR3 DNA sequence: TGCGCCAGCAGCCAAGATACAGGGGGCGGCTACGAGCAGTACTTC.

This clone appeared a single time. The genes are TRBV30 and TRBJ2-1, with 16 bases lining up with TRBD2. The CDR3 is made up of 16 amino acids. Germline assignment: CDR1 GTSNPN and CDR2 SVGIG (reference sequence). After removal of 5 bases from V and 8 bases from J, the junction contained 9 bases not matched to a gene. CDR3 DNA: TGTGCCTGGGGGAGTGGGACTAGCGGGAGGGTCCATGAGCAGTTCTTC. Amino acid sequence: CAWGSGTSGRVHEQFF.

This chain joins TRBV19 and TRBJ2-7; D is possibly TRBD2 (5 bases). The CDR3 totals 14 residues. The V end was cut by 3 bases, the J end by 6 bases, with 15 bases between. In germline, CDR1 is LNHDA, CDR2 SQIVND (reference sequence). The CDR3 is CASSISPGSGEQYF. CDR3 nucleotides: TGTGCCAGTAGTATCTCTCCGGGGTCGGGCGAGCAGTACTTC.

As to this clone: Other DNA variants within this sample encode the same CDR3. J is TRBJ2-1 and V is TRBV18, with 15 bases that match TRBD2. This CDR3 region has 18 residues. Germline V CDR1 and CDR2: KGHSH, LQKENI. J was trimmed by 2 bases and V by 0 bases; bases with no gene match: 2. CDR3 DNA: TGTGCCAGCTCACCACCGGGACTAGCGGGAGGAACCTACAATGAGCAGTTCTTC. As protein: CASSPPGLAGGTYNEQFF.

The chain couples TRBV30 to TRBJ2-7; D not resolved. CDR3 length: 12 amino acids. V dropped 2 bases and J dropped 7 bases, with 12 bases sitting between them. The germline gives CDR1 GTSNPN, CDR2 SVGIG (reference sequence). CDR3 sequence reads: CAWSLGNREQYF. The CDR3 coding sequence is TGTGCCTGGAGTTTGGGGAATCGAGAGCAGTACTTC.

This clone was seen many times. The chain has TRBV6-5 and TRBJ1-3; 7 bases match TRBD1. V was pared by 3 bases and J by 7 bases, with 6 bases of the junction left unmatched. This CDR3 spans 14 amino acids. Germline loops: CDR1 MNHEY, CDR2 SVGAGI. CDR3 loop: CASSYWQGDNTIYF. The CDR3 DNA follows: TGTGCCAGCAGTTATTGGCAGGGGGATAACACCATATATTTT.

The chain has TRBV14 and TRBJ2-5; D remains unclear. The germline CDR1 and CDR2 sequences are SGHDN and FVKESK. V lost 0 bases to trimming and J lost 5 bases, with 13 bases between them. This CDR3 is built from 15 residues. The CDR3 DNA sequence: TGTGCCAGCAGCCAAGATCTCGGTCGTATGGAGACCCAGTACTTC. Translated, it gives CASSQDLGRMETQYF.

The rearrangement joins TRBV5-1 to TRBJ2-7, with 14 bases that match TRBD2. The CDR3 runs to 16 residues. V was clipped by 4 bases and J by 2 bases; unmatched bases: 5. Germline assignment: CDR1 SGHRS and CDR2 YFSETQ. For the CDR3, the DNA is TGCGCCAGCAGCCGACCGGGACTAGCGGGAGCCTACGAGCAGTACTTC. It yields the protein CASSRPGLAGAYEQYF.

CDR3 in DNA: TGTGCCAGCAGCCCAGAGGGACCTACGCAGTTCTTC. It translates to CASSPEGPTQFF. V gene TRBV7-9 combines with J gene TRBJ2-1; D may correspond to TRBD1 or TRBD2 (5 bases each). The CDR3 extends over 12 amino acids. Germline values: CDR1 SEHNR, CDR2 FQNEAQ (reference sequence). V shed 5 bases and J shed 12 bases, with 14 bases lying between them.

The rearrangement links TRBV7-8 to TRBJ2-3; either TRBD1 or TRBD2 may fit D (5 bases each). CDR1 and CDR2 from the germline V gene are SGHVS and FQNEAQ. The ends were cut back, 5 bases at V and 2 bases at J, with 14 bases in the middle. This CDR3 comprises 15 residues. Here the CDR3 DNA reads TGTGCCAGCAGCCAGCGAGAGGGACCCACAGATACGCAGTATTTT. Translation: CASSQREGPTDTQYF.